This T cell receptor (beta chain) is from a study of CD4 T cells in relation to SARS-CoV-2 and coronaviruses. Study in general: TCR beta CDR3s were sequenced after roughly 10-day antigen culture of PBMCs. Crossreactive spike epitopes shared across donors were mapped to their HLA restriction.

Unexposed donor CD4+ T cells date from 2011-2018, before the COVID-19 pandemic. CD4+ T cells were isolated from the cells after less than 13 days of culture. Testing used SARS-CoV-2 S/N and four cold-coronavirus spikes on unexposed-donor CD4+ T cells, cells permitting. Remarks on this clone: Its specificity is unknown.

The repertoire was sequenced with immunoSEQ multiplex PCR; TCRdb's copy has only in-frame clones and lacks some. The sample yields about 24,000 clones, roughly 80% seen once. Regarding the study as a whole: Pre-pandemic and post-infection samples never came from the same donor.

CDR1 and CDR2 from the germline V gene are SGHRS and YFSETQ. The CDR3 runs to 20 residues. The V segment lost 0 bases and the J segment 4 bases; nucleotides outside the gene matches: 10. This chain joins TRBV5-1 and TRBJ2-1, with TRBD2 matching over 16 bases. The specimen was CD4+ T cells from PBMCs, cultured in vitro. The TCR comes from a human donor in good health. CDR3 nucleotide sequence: TGCGCCAGCAGCTTGGGGGGACTAGCGGGAGGGCCGTTCAGATACAATGAGCAGTTCTTC. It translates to CASSLGGLAGGPFRYNEQFF.